The 8 T cell receptor beta chains in this list originate from one sample, sequenced in a study of CD8+ T cells in alopecia areata. The sequencing template was cDNA reverse transcribed from extracted RNA. Libraries were prepared by immunoSEQ multiplex PCR; TCRdb keeps only in-frame clonotypes and omits some of them. In the table there are more than 95,000 clones, about 51% of which are singletons. The sequenced material came from NKG2D-low CD8+ T cells sorted from blood. The receptors shown here come from a human donor with alopecia areata.

J is TRBJ2-1 and V is TRBV27, with D possibly TRBD2 on 6 matching bases. Trimming left V 6 bases short and J 2 bases short, with 14 bases between. Germline V gives CDR1 MNHEY, CDR2 SMNVEV (reference sequence). This CDR3 region has 15 residues. CDR3 in DNA: TGTGCCAGCAGCAGGGCGGGACTCGCCTACAATGAGCAGTTCTTC. It specifies CASSRAGLAYNEQFF.

This clone was detected only a few times. The gene calls are TRBV2 and TRBJ2-1; TRBD1 matches 10 bases. The germline gives CDR1 SNHLY, CDR2 FYNNEI. Trimming took 3 bases from V and 9 from J; bases not matched to a gene: 8. The CDR3 loop spans 15 amino acids. The CDR3 DNA sequence: TGTGCCAGCAGTGAGGGGGACAGGGGCTATGTTGAGCAGTTCTTC. This sequence encodes CASSEGDRGYVEQFF.

The rearrangement uses TRBV29-1 and TRBJ2-7, with unresolved D. Germline values: CDR1 SQVTM, CDR2 ANQGSEA. With 1 base removed from V and 3 bases from J, the gap between germline ends came to 7 bases. This CDR3 is built from 12 residues. The CDR3: CSVEVGNYEQYF. The DNA of the CDR3 is TGCAGCGTTGAAGTAGGGAACTACGAGCAGTACTTC.

The genes are TRBV14 and TRBJ2-1, with D perhaps being TRBD1 or TRBD2 (6 bases each). The CDR3 extends over 17 amino acids. Trimming removed 0 bases at V and 9 bases at J, with 21 bases between. Looked up from germline, CDR1 is SGHDN and CDR2 is FVKESK. Here the CDR3 reads CASSQEHGGNLLGEQFF. CDR3 DNA sequence: TGTGCCAGCAGCCAAGAACACGGGGGCAATCTCTTGGGTGAGCAGTTCTTC.

This chain joins TRBV11-2 and TRBJ1-4, with no clear D. CDR3 length: 13 residues. Germline CDR1 reads SGHAT; CDR2 reads FQNNGV. With 1 base removed from V and 5 bases from J, the gap between germline ends came to 5 bases. The chain's CDR3 is CASSLVANEKLFF. CDR3 DNA: TGTGCCAGCAGCTTAGTGGCAAATGAAAAACTGTTTTTT. Filled out from reference TRBV11-2 and TRBJ1-4, the complete variable domain reads EAGVAQSPRYKIIEKRQSVAFWCNPISGHATLYWYQQILGQGPKLLIQFQNNGVVDDSQLPKDRFSAERLKGVDSTLKIQPAKLEDSAVYLCASSLVANEKLFFGSGTQLSVL.

The rearrangement links TRBV30 to TRBJ1-4; D uncertain. The CDR3 sequence is 12 residues long. Germline CDR1 GTSNPN, CDR2 SVGIG (reference sequence). V dropped 0 bases and J dropped 17 bases, with 16 bases sitting between them. The CDR3 DNA follows: TGTGCCTGGAGTGTATCTAGCGAAGAGAGATTTTTT. Translated, it gives CAWSVSSEERFF.

This clone was observed a single time. V usage is TRBV29-1 and J usage is TRBJ2-7; either TRBD1 or TRBD2 may fit D (5 bases each). V was shortened by 0 bases and J by 4 bases, with 10 bases between the two germline ends. Germline V gives CDR1 SQVTM, CDR2 ANQGSEA. The CDR3 covers 13 residues. CDR3 bases: TGCAGCGTTGAAGAGGGACCAAAGTACGAGCAGTACTTC. It codes for CSVEEGPKYEQYF.

The chain has TRBV29-1 and TRBJ2-7; D is perhaps TRBD1 (5 bases). This CDR3 has 10 amino acids. Per germline, CDR1 SQVTM and CDR2 ANQGSEA. V lost 7 bases and J 5 bases, leaving 9 bases between the germline ends. The CDR3 sequence is CSGGSDEQYF. The CDR3 bases are TGCAGCGGGGGCAGCGACGAGCAGTACTTC.